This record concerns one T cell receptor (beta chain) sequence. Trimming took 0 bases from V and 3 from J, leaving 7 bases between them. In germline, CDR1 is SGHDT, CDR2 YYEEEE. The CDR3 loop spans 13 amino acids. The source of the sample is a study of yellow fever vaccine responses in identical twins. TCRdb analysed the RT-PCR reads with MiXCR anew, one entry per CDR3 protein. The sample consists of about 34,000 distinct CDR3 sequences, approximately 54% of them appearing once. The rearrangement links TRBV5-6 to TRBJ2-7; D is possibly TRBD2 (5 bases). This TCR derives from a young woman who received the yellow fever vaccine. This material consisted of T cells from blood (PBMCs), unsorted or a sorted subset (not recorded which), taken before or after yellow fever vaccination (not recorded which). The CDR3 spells CASSLVGVYEQYV. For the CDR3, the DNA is TGTGCCAGCAGCTTGGTCGGGGTCTACGAGCAGTACGTC.